This TCR beta chain stems from a study of metastatic and nonmetastatic thyroid tumors. Study results and limitations: Reportedly, malignant thyroid tumors had significantly higher TCR beta diversity than benign nodules, in blood and tumor.

No patient received treatment before thyroid surgery. From the PCR reads, TCRdb re-called clones with MiXCR. Of about 19,000 clones in the sample, roughly 25% were seen once. This CDR3 contains 14 residues. The germline gives CDR1 SGHDT, CDR2 YYEEEE. Trimming removed 4 bases from V and 2 bases from J, with 10 bases in between. This clone came up many times. Antigen specificity is unknown. V usage is TRBV5-6 and J usage is TRBJ1-3; D remains unclear. The TCR was taken from a male donor with papillary thyroid cancer or a benign thyroid nodule (not recorded which). Some clones in this sample may be carry-over from other donors' samples. The sample consisted of blood. The CDR3 loop reads CASSGTATGNTIYF. The CDR3 nucleotides read TGTGCCAGCAGCGGAACTGCCACTGGAAACACCATATATTTT. Using reference TRBV5-6 and TRBJ1-3 for the parts outside the CDR3, the full variable domain is DAGVTQSPTHLIKTRGQQVTLRCSPKSGHDTVSWYQQALGQGPQFIFQYYEEEERQRGNFPDRFSGHQFPNYSSELNVNALLLGDSALYLCASSGTATGNTIYFGEGSWLTVV.